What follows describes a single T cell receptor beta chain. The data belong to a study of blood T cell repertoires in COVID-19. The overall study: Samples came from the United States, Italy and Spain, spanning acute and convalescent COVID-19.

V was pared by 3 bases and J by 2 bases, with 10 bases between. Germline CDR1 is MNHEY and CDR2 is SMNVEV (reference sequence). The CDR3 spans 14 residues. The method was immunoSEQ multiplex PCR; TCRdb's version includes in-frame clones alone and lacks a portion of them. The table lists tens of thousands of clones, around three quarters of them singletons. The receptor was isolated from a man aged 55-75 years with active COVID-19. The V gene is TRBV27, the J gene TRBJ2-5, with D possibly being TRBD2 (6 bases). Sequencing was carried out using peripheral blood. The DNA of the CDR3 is TGTGCCAGCAGTTTTAAGGGGAGGCAAGAGACCCAGTACTTC. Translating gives CASSFKGRQETQYF.